Below are 28 T cell receptor beta chains sequenced from a single sample in a study of T cell responses to AZD1222 COVID-19 vaccine. Sequencing used immunoSEQ multiplex PCR; TCRdb keeps in-frame clones, though not all of them. Across over 120,000 clones, the top ten clones capture 2% to 2.5% of the sample. The sequenced material came from peripheral blood. These receptors all come from an adult in good health.

V gene TRBV6-2 or TRBV6-3 combines with J gene TRBJ2-3; TRBD2 might be the D (5 bases). The CDR3 spans 14 residues. Trimming shortened V by 6 bases and J by 5 bases, and 15 bases separated the two germline ends. Looked up from germline, CDR1 is MNHEY and CDR2 is SVGEGT. CDR3 coding DNA: TGTGCCAGCAGCCCAGGAGGTTGGGAAGATACGCAGTATTTT. It encodes CASSPGGWEDTQYF.

The chain joins TRBV5-1 to TRBJ2-1; D unclear. This CDR3 has 14 residues. The germline CDR1 and CDR2 sequences are SGHRS and YFSETQ. Trimming pared 0 bases from V and 8 bases from J, leaving 12 bases between. CDR3 amino acids: CASSLAAGWDEQFF. CDR3 bases: TGCGCCAGCAGCTTGGCAGCAGGTTGGGATGAGCAGTTCTTC.

The J gene is TRBJ2-7, the V gene TRBV5-1, with D perhaps assigned TRBD1 or TRBD2 (5 bases each). This CDR3 spans 14 amino acids. Trimming removed 2 bases at V and 2 bases at J, with 11 bases between. Germline-derived CDR1 and CDR2 are SGHRS and YFSETQ. In DNA, the CDR3 is TGCGCCAGCAGCTTCTCCGAGGGGCCCTACGAGCAGTACTTC. Residues: CASSFSEGPYEQYF.

The rearrangement links TRBV27 to TRBJ1-6; D may be TRBD1 (5 bases). V dropped 0 bases and J dropped 10 bases, with 7 bases sitting between them. CDR1 and CDR2 (germline): MNHEY, SMNVEV (reference sequence). The CDR3 length is 13 residues. The CDR3 coding sequence is TGTGCCAGCAGTTTATCGCCAGGGTCACCCCTCCACTTT. This encodes CASSLSPGSPLHF.

This chain joins TRBV5-5 and TRBJ2-1; 12 bases map to TRBD2. The CDR3 length is 17 residues. After removal of 1 base from V and 2 bases from J, the junction contained 4 bases not matched to a gene. Germline V CDR1 and CDR2: SGHKS, YYEKEE (reference sequence). CDR3 loop: CASSLPLAGGPYNEQFF. CDR3 coding DNA: TGTGCCAGCAGCTTGCCCCTAGCGGGGGGGCCCTACAATGAGCAGTTCTTC.

CDR3 sequence: CASSTSGQGGWHF. The CDR3 region has the DNA TGTGCCAGCAGTACCAGCGGACAGGGTGGGTGGCATTTT. V usage is TRBV12-3 or TRBV12-4 and J usage is TRBJ1-5, with 8 bases fitting TRBD1. The CDR3 spans 13 residues. J was trimmed by 15 bases and V by 5 bases; bases with no gene match: 12.

The rearrangement joins TRBV28 to TRBJ1-1; weak D call: TRBD1 (5 bases). Germline V gene data show CDR1 as MDHEN and CDR2 as SYDVKM. Trimming stripped 4 bases from V and 1 base from J, with 13 bases between. The CDR3 consists of 15 residues. CDR3 loop: CASSSYGQPNTEAFF. CDR3 bases: TGTGCCAGCAGTTCCTACGGACAACCGAACACTGAAGCTTTCTTT.

This rearrangement joins TRBV2 to TRBJ1-2; TRBD1 is a possible D gene (6 bases). There are 15 residues in the CDR3. V lost 1 base and J 0 bases, leaving 9 bases between the germline ends. Germline CDR1 reads SNHLY; CDR2 reads FYNNEI. The CDR3 loop reads CASSEDTGSNYGYTF. The CDR3 DNA sequence: TGTGCCAGCAGTGAAGACACAGGGTCTAACTATGGCTACACCTTC.

The chain recombines TRBV7-6 with TRBJ1-1, with 9 bases fitting TRBD1. The CDR3 loop spans 15 amino acids. Unmatched junction bases numbered 1, after V lost 1 base and J lost 1 base. Germline lookup yields CDR1 SGHVS and CDR2 FNYEAQ. CDR3: CASSLVGQGNTEAFF. CDR3 sequence (DNA): TGTGCCAGCAGCTTAGTGGGACAGGGGAACACTGAAGCTTTCTTT.

The chain recombines TRBV4-1 with TRBJ2-7; TRBD1 is a possible D gene (6 bases). Per germline, CDR1 MGHRA and CDR2 YSYEKL. The V end was cut by 3 bases, the J end by 5 bases, with 11 bases between. This CDR3 region has 13 residues. CDR3 DNA: TGCGCCAGCAGCCAGGGCAAGGGGGACGAGCAGTACTTC. This codes for CASSQGKGDEQYF.

This CDR3 is CASSGGTGLYTEAFF. CDR3 in DNA: TGTGCCAGCAGTGGGGGGACAGGGCTATACACTGAAGCTTTCTTT. This chain uses TRBV28 with TRBJ1-1; 9 bases match TRBD1. This CDR3 has 15 amino acids. J lost 3 bases, V lost 5 bases, and 7 bases had no gene match. The V gene's germline CDR1 is MDHEN and CDR2 SYDVKM.

The chain has TRBV6-1 and TRBJ1-2; a weak D match, TRBD1 (5 bases). The V end was cut by 1 base, the J end by 2 bases, with 17 bases between. Germline V gives CDR1 MNHNS, CDR2 SASEGT. The CDR3 extends over 17 amino acids. The CDR3 sequence: CASSEDDGQGLNYGYTF. In DNA form, the CDR3 reads TGTGCCAGCAGTGAAGATGACGGGCAGGGTCTAAACTATGGCTACACCTTC.

The gene calls are TRBV6-6 and TRBJ1-5; 8 bases align to TRBD1. Per the germline V gene, CDR1 is MNHNY and CDR2 is SVGAGI (reference sequence). The CDR3 totals 15 residues. Trimming at V came to 4 bases and at J to 4 bases, leaving 6 bases not matched to a gene. DNA of the CDR3: TGTGCCAGCAGTTGGGACAGGCCTTTAAATCAGCCCCAGCATTTT. It yields the protein CASSWDRPLNQPQHF.

This chain uses TRBV4-1 with TRBJ2-1, with TRBD1 matching 7 bases. The CDR3 is 16 amino acids. Germline V gene data show CDR1 as MGHRA and CDR2 as YSYEKL. V was clipped by 0 bases and J by 5 bases; unmatched bases: 7. The CDR3 DNA reads as TGCGCCAGCAGCCAAGATCCAGGGACAGTAAACAATGAGCAGTTCTTC. The encoded protein is CASSQDPGTVNNEQFF.

The gene calls are TRBV24-1 and TRBJ2-6, with D possibly TRBD1 on 6 matching bases. From germline, CDR1 is KGHDR and CDR2 SFDVKD. Trimming removed 5 bases at V and 0 bases at J, with 13 bases between. The CDR3 is 17 residues long. CDR3 sequence: CATSGGGGLSGANVLTF. DNA of the CDR3: TGTGCCACCAGTGGTGGGGGCGGACTCTCTGGGGCCAACGTCCTGACTTTC.

This chain joins TRBV11-3 and TRBJ2-5; D might be TRBD1 (5 bases). Germline loops: CDR1 SGHNT, CDR2 YENEEA. The CDR3 runs to 14 residues. Trimming took off 8 bases at V and 7 bases at J, with 20 bases between the two ends. DNA of the CDR3: TGTGCCAGCGGGAATAGGGGCGTACTCGTGACCCAGTACTTC. As protein: CASGNRGVLVTQYF. The complete variable domain, with remaining parts taken from reference TRBV11-3 and TRBJ2-5, reads EAGVVQSPRYKIIEKKQPVAFWCNPISGHNTLYWYLQNLGQGPELLIRYENEEAVDDSQLPKDRFSAERLKGVDSTLKIQPAELGDSAVYLCASGNRGVLVTQYFGPGTRLLVL.

The CDR3 DNA reads TGTGCCAGTAGTATGGAGGACAGCTCCTACAATGAGCAGTTCTTC. Amino acids: CASSMEDSSYNEQFF. V gene TRBV19 combines with J gene TRBJ2-1; possible D gene TRBD1, 6 bases. There are 15 residues in the CDR3. Germline assignment: CDR1 LNHDA and CDR2 SQIVND (reference sequence). V was cut by 3 bases and J by 0 bases, with 9 bases left in between. Full variable domain (rest looked up from reference TRBV19 and TRBJ2-1): DGGITQSPKYLFRKEGQNVTLSCEQNLNHDAMYWYRQDPGQGLRLIYYSQIVNDFQKGDIAEGYSVSREKKESFPLTVTSAQKNPTAFYLCASSMEDSSYNEQFFGPGTRLTVL.

The V and J genes are TRBV4-1 and TRBJ2-1, with 7 bases matching TRBD1. V shed 5 bases and J 6 bases; nucleotides not matched to a gene: 4. CDR1 is MGHRA, CDR2 YSYEKL, per germline. This CDR3 comprises 13 residues. Written as DNA, the CDR3 is TGCGCCAGCAGCTACCGACAGGGCAATGAGCAGTTCTTC. This gives the protein CASSYRQGNEQFF.

The rearrangement uses TRBV29-1 and TRBJ2-2; D possibly uses TRBD1 or TRBD2 (5 bases each). V lost 6 bases to trimming and J lost 4 bases, with 12 bases between them. The CDR3 length is 13 residues. Germline CDR1 and CDR2: SQVTM and ANQGSEA. CDR3 in amino acids: CSVTGTRTGELFF. The CDR3 nucleotides are TGCAGCGTCACCGGGACCCGCACCGGGGAGCTGTTTTTT.

This chain joins TRBV28 and TRBJ2-3, with TRBD2 matching over 12 bases. CDR1 and CDR2 from the germline V gene are MDHEN and SYDVKM. Trimming removed 1 base from V and 0 bases from J; junction bases left unmatched: 8. This CDR3 contains 19 residues. This CDR3 is CASSLLILAGGRSTDTQYF. CDR3 DNA sequence: TGTGCCAGCAGTTTATTGATTCTAGCGGGGGGGCGTAGCACAGATACGCAGTATTTT.

The chain links TRBV6-6 to TRBJ1-5; possible D gene TRBD1, 5 bases. Germline V gene data show CDR1 as MNHNY and CDR2 as SVGAGI (reference sequence). Between the trimmed V and J ends, which lost 7 bases and 6 bases, there was a span of 13 bases. The CDR3 is made up of 13 amino acids. CDR3 in DNA: TGTGCCAGCACCAGAGACAGAGTTCAGCCCCAGCATTTT. This encodes CASTRDRVQPQHF.

This chain joins TRBV2 and TRBJ1-1, with D hard to call. This CDR3 comprises 16 residues. V lost 7 bases and J lost 0, with 18 bases in between. Germline CDR1 reads SNHLY; CDR2 reads FYNNEI. CDR3 nucleotides: TGTGCCAGCACCGGGGTCGGCAGGTACATGAACACTGAAGCTTTCTTT. Translated, it gives CASTGVGRYMNTEAFF. Together with reference TRBV2 and TRBJ1-1, the CDR3 gives the full variable domain: EPEVTQTPSHQVTQMGQEVILRCVPISNHLYFYWYRQILGQKVEFLVSFYNNEISEKSEIFDDQFSVERPDGSNFTLKIRSTKLEDSAMYFCASTGVGRYMNTEAFFGQGTRLTVV.

The V gene is TRBV11-3, the J gene TRBJ2-7; D call uncertain. Germline CDR1 SGHNT, CDR2 YENEEA. Between the trimmed V and J ends, which lost 1 base and 3 bases, there was a span of 16 bases. This CDR3 spans 16 amino acids. The CDR3 DNA reads TGTGCCAGCAGCTTAGCCCAACGGCCGGGCGGCTACGAGCAGTACTTC. Its protein product is CASSLAQRPGGYEQYF. Supplemented by reference TRBV11-3 and TRBJ2-7, the full variable domain reads EAGVVQSPRYKIIEKKQPVAFWCNPISGHNTLYWYLQNLGQGPELLIRYENEEAVDDSQLPKDRFSAERLKGVDSTLKIQPAELGDSAVYLCASSLAQRPGGYEQYFGPGTRLTVT.

This chain uses TRBV6-5 with TRBJ1-4, with D uncertain. From germline, CDR1 is MNHEY and CDR2 SVGAGI. There are 13 residues in the CDR3. The V gene lost 2 bases and the J gene lost 8 bases, with 9 bases spanning the gap. The CDR3 is CASSYRPEEKLFF. Written as DNA, the CDR3 is TGTGCCAGCAGTTACAGGCCGGAGGAAAAACTGTTTTTT.

The rearrangement uses TRBV13 and TRBJ2-2; D may be TRBD2 (5 bases). This CDR3 is built from 16 residues. CDR1 and CDR2 from the germline V gene are PRHDT and FYEKMQ (reference sequence). V lost 5 bases and J lost 3, with 16 bases in between. CDR3 nucleotide sequence: TGTGCCAGCAGCGGCGGGCCACAACGGGACACCGGGGAGCTGTTTTTT. Its translation: CASSGGPQRDTGELFF.

CDR3 bases: TGTGCCAGCAGTCTATTGGGCTTGTATGGCTACACCTTC. Its translation: CASSLLGLYGYTF. The chain couples TRBV28 to TRBJ1-2; D not certain. The germline CDR1 and CDR2 sequences are MDHEN and SYDVKM. Trimming removed 5 bases from V and 5 bases from J, with 12 bases in between. The CDR3 length is 13 residues.

J is TRBJ1-2 and V is TRBV6-2 or TRBV6-3, with a tentative D call TRBD1 (5 bases). The CDR3 is 15 residues long. V gave up 5 bases and J gave up 6 bases, with 19 bases separating them. Per the germline V gene, CDR1 is MNHEY and CDR2 is SVGEGT. The CDR3 DNA is TGTGCCAGCAGTCCGCTGACAGCTCTTCCTAATGGCTACACCTTC. It translates to CASSPLTALPNGYTF.

The chain combines TRBV29-1 with TRBJ2-3, with D possibly being TRBD1 or TRBD2 (5 bases each). The CDR3 has 15 residues. Trimming took off 6 bases at V and 0 bases at J, with 16 bases between the two ends. In germline, CDR1 is SQVTM, CDR2 ANQGSEA. CDR3 in amino acids: CSVQGEKISTDTQYF. CDR3 nucleotides: TGCAGCGTGCAGGGAGAAAAGATTAGCACAGATACGCAGTATTTT.